This T cell receptor (beta chain) was found in a study of shared clonotypes between healthy human individuals. Across the whole study: Plates per donor: three CD4 naive, three CD4 memory, two CD8 naive, one CD8 memory. Overall study findings and caveats: The naive CD4 repertoires of several donors were compared, and roughly 5.1% of clonotypes were shared.

Concerning this clone itself: Its cognate antigen is unknown.

In the original processing: Filtering differed since immunoSEQ provided only junctions, with no quality scores. The data were produced by immunoSEQ multiplex PCR, yet TCRdb's version contains in-frame clones alone and is incomplete. V and J calls and clone size are copied from that table; D and trimming were computed from the DNA. Among millions of clones listed, more than 90% were seen once. Every donor, a Caucasian adult, lived in Nashville, Tennessee. The length of the CDR3 is 14 residues. V gave up 3 bases and J gave up 5 bases, with 10 bases separating them. The germline V gene encodes CDR1 WNHNN and CDR2 SYGVQD (reference sequence).

Sequencing was done on a sample of naive CD4+ T cells sorted from blood. Subset noted: CD45RA+ positively selected. This TCR was recovered from a man aged 18 to 30 in good health. The chain links TRBV10-1 to TRBJ2-2; TRBD1 is a possible D gene (5 bases). DNA for the CDR3: TGCGCCAGCAGTGATCCAGGGCAAACCGGGGAGCTGTTTTTT. Protein product: CASSDPGQTGELFF.